The rows below give T cell receptor beta chains drawn from one sample of a study of blood T cell repertoires in COVID-19. Clones were sequenced by immunoSEQ multiplex PCR, and TCRdb holds only the in-frame ones, with some missing. The sample has 400,000 to 500,000 clones, around nine tenths seen once. The sequenced sample consisted of PBMCs or T cells enriched from blood (not recorded which). The receptors were sampled from a woman aged 18-30 years who had been exposed to COVID-19. Each CDR3 is given with its conserved first and last residue. The order of the fields is J gene, D gene, V gene, CDR3 protein, CDR3 DNA. The D gene is left open where the match is weak.

j_call: TRBJ2-7
d_call: TRBD2
v_call: TRBV5-1
cdr3_aa: CASSVWGLTGTSGGSSYEQYF
cdr3_nt: TGCGCCAGCAGCGTGTGGGGATTGACCGGGACTAGCGGGGGGAGCTCCTACGAGCAGTACTTC

j_call: TRBJ2-3
d_call: TRBD1
v_call: TRBV5-6
cdr3_aa: CASSPDRDLTDTQYF
cdr3_nt: TGTGCCAGCAGCCCGGACAGGGACCTCACAGATACGCAGTATTTT

j_call: TRBJ1-1
d_call: .
v_call: TRBV20-1
cdr3_aa: CSQGRHTEAFF
cdr3_nt: TGCAGTCAGGGGCGGCACACTGAAGCTTTCTTT

j_call: TRBJ2-5
d_call: .
v_call: TRBV2
cdr3_aa: CASSVPETQYF
cdr3_nt: TGTGCCAGCAGTGTTCCGGAGACCCAGTACTTC

j_call: TRBJ2-1
d_call: .
v_call: TRBV7-9
cdr3_aa: CASSKQTRFDNEQFF
cdr3_nt: TGTGCCAGCAGCAAACAGACTAGGTTTGACAATGAGCAGTTCTTC

j_call: TRBJ2-7
d_call: .
v_call: TRBV4-1
cdr3_aa: CASSPAGLYEQYF
cdr3_nt: TGCGCCAGCAGCCCCGCGGGACTCTACGAGCAGTACTTC

j_call: TRBJ2-3
d_call: TRBD2
v_call: TRBV19
cdr3_aa: CASSTGLAEQYF
cdr3_nt: TGTGCCAGTAGTACGGGACTAGCGGAGCAGTATTTT

j_call: TRBJ2-7
d_call: .
v_call: TRBV3-1/TRBV3-2
cdr3_aa: CASSLRYDAYEQYF
cdr3_nt: TGTGCCAGCAGCCTCAGGTACGATGCCTACGAGCAGTACTTC

j_call: TRBJ1-2
d_call: .
v_call: TRBV11-2
cdr3_aa: CASSLRDSDYGYTF
cdr3_nt: TGTGCCAGCAGCTTACGAGACAGTGACTATGGCTACACCTTC

j_call: TRBJ1-1
d_call: .
v_call: TRBV6-1
cdr3_aa: CASSEPVLAGTEAFF
cdr3_nt: TGTGCCAGCAGTGAACCCGTCCTGGCAGGGACTGAAGCTTTCTTT

j_call: TRBJ2-7
d_call: .
v_call: TRBV7-8
cdr3_aa: CASSPPPRGDYEQYF
cdr3_nt: TGTGCCAGCAGCCCACCGCCGCGCGGGGATTACGAGCAGTACTTC

j_call: TRBJ2-1
d_call: TRBD2
v_call: TRBV19
cdr3_aa: CASSFKLAGSNNEQFF
cdr3_nt: TGTGCCAGTAGTTTCAAACTAGCGGGGTCAAACAATGAGCAGTTCTTC

j_call: TRBJ2-1
d_call: TRBD2
v_call: TRBV5-1
cdr3_aa: CASSLDGIAGGPNEQFF
cdr3_nt: TGCGCCAGCAGCCTGGACGGAATAGCGGGAGGGCCCAATGAGCAGTTCTTC

j_call: TRBJ1-6
d_call: .
v_call: TRBV6-5
cdr3_aa: CASLQGDSPLHF
cdr3_nt: TGTGCCAGCCTTCAGGGTGATTCACCCCTCCACTTT

j_call: TRBJ1-6
d_call: TRBD1
v_call: TRBV6-5
cdr3_aa: CASSYSTTGFTSPLHF
cdr3_nt: TGTGCCAGCAGTTATTCGACGACAGGGTTTACTTCACCCCTCCACTTT

j_call: TRBJ1-6
d_call: .
v_call: TRBV7-2
cdr3_aa: CASSLFTPSGLYNSPLHF
cdr3_nt: TGTGCCAGCAGCCTTTTTACCCCCTCCGGACTCTATAATTCACCCCTCCACTTT

j_call: TRBJ2-1
d_call: .
v_call: TRBV20-1
cdr3_aa: CSAFPYNEQFF
cdr3_nt: TGCAGTGCCTTCCCCTACAATGAGCAGTTCTTC

j_call: TRBJ2-7
d_call: .
v_call: TRBV25-1
cdr3_aa: CASSVDMYEQYF
cdr3_nt: TGTGCCAGCAGTGTCGACATGTACGAGCAGTACTTC

j_call: TRBJ2-7
d_call: TRBD1
v_call: TRBV7-7
cdr3_aa: CASRSPTDRGEEQYF
cdr3_nt: TGTGCCAGCAGAAGCCCGACGGACAGGGGAGAGGAGCAGTACTTC

j_call: TRBJ2-7
d_call: TRBD2
v_call: TRBV5-4
cdr3_aa: CASSWGGLAFYEQYF
cdr3_nt: TGTGCCAGCAGCTGGGGGGGACTAGCGTTTTACGAGCAGTACTTC

j_call: TRBJ2-3
d_call: TRBD2
v_call: TRBV19
cdr3_aa: CASRPAGGVSTDTQYF
cdr3_nt: TGTGCCAGTAGACCAGCGGGGGGGGTGAGCACAGATACGCAGTATTTT

j_call: TRBJ1-4
d_call: TRBD1
v_call: TRBV18
cdr3_aa: CASSLPGQNNEKLFF
cdr3_nt: TGTGCCAGCTCTCTCCCGGGACAGAATAATGAAAAACTGTTTTTT

j_call: TRBJ2-7
d_call: .
v_call: TRBV18
cdr3_aa: CASSPAGLGEQYF
cdr3_nt: TGTGCCAGCTCACCAGCTGGCCTTGGCGAGCAGTACTTC